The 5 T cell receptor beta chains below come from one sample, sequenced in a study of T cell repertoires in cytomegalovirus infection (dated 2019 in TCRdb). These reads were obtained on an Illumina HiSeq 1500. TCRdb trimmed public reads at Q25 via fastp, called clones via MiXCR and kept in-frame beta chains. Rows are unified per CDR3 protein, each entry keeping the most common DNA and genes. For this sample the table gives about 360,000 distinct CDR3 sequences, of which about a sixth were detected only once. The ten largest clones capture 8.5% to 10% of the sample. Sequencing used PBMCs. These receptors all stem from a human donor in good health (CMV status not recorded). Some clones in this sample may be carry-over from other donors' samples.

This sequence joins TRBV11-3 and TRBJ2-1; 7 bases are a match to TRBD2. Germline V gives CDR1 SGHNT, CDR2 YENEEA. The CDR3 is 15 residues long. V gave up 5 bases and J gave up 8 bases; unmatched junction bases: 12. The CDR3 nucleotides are TGTGCCAGCAGCAAGAGAGCGGGATCGCTGGATGAGCAGTTCTTC. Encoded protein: CASSKRAGSLDEQFF.

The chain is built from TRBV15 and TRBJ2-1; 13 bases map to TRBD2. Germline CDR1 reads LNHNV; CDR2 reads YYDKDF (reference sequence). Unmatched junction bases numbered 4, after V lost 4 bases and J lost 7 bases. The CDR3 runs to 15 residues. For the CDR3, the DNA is TGTGCCACCAGCACGCGGACTAGCGGGAGAAATGAGCAGTTCTTC. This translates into CATSTRTSGRNEQFF. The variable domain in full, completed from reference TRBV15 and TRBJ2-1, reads DAMVIQNPRYQVTQFGKPVTLSCSQTLNHNVMYWYQQKSSQAPKLLFHYYDKDFNNEADTPDNFQSRRPNTSFCFLDIRSPGLGDTAMYLCATSTRTSGRNEQFFGPGTRLTVL.

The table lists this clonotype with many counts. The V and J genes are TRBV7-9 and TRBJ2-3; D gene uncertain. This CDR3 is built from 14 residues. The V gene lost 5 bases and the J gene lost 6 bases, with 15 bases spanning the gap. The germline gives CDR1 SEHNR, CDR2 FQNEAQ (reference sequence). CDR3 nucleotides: TGTGCCAGCAGCCGCCTTGATACCGCCGATACGCAGTATTTT. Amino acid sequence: CASSRLDTADTQYF.

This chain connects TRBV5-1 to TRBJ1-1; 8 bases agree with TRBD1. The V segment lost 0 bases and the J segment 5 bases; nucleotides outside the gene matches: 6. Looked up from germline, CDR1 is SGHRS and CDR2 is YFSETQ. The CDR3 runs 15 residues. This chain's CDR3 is CASSLEQGAGTEAFF. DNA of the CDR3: TGCGCCAGCAGCTTGGAGCAGGGGGCAGGAACTGAAGCTTTCTTT.

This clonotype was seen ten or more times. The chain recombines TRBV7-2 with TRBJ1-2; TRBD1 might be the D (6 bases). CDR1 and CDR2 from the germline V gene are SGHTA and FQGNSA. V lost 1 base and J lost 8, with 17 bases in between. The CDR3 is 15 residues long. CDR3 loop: CASSLEGGGTRGYTF. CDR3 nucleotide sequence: TGTGCCAGCAGCTTAGAAGGGGGAGGAACTCGCGGCTACACCTTC.